This T cell receptor (beta chain) derives from a study of cytomegalovirus exposure and HLA in healthy donors. Study-level results: According to reports, the classifier identified cytomegalovirus status with high specificity and sensitivity. Most TCR sequences were seen very rarely across donors, but some public TCRs occurred in many. Cytomegalovirus association was listed for around 180 TCR beta chains.

The approximately 120-subject validation cohort, separate from the roughly 700-subject first cohort, included the donors. The germline V gene encodes CDR1 MNHNS and CDR2 SASEGT. Trimming pared 2 bases from V and 3 bases from J, leaving 10 bases between. The CDR3 covers 14 residues. Only in-frame clones appear in the TCRdb table, and some are missing; sequencing was by immunoSEQ multiplex PCR. This table has roughly 260,000 clones, 87% appearing once. In the case of this clone: As yet, its antigen is unknown.

The genes are TRBV6-1 and TRBJ1-2, with D tentatively TRBD1 (6 bases). The receptor was isolated from a man aged 18 to 29 in good health and CMV-seronegative. Sequences were obtained from PBMCs. CDR3 protein: CASSESRGDYGYTF. The CDR3, as DNA: TGTGCCAGCAGTGAAAGCAGGGGTGACTATGGCTACACCTTC.